This T cell receptor (beta chain) was recovered during a study of T cell repertoires in cytomegalovirus infection. Study in general: Both CMV infection and a matching HLA type were indicated by public TCR beta signatures. Regarding the study as a whole: Using cumulative public TCR beta family frequency, the authors identified those who carried CMV together with the relevant HLA. What dominated the ex vivo response were HLA-C-restricted CMV-specific TCR beta clonotypes.

Notes on this clonotype: As yet, its antigen is unknown.

TCRdb called the reads again in MiXCR, with one record for every CDR3 protein. Among nearly 450,000 distinct CDR3 sequences, approximately 31% were seen once, and the ten largest hold roughly 13%. The TCR was taken from a human donor in good health (CMV status not recorded). Some clones in this sample may be carry-over from other donors' samples. What was sequenced was PBMCs.

CDR3 bases: TGTGCCAGCAGCCAAACCCAAGGACAGCTCGTAGGTGAGCAGTTCTTC. Translating gives CASSQTQGQLVGEQFF. V is TRBV3-1 and J is TRBJ2-1; weak D call: TRBD1 (6 bases). Trimming cost V 2 bases and J 9 bases, with 20 bases left between them. The CDR3 sequence is 16 residues long. Germline V gene sequence: CDR1 LGHDT, CDR2 YNNKEL (reference sequence).